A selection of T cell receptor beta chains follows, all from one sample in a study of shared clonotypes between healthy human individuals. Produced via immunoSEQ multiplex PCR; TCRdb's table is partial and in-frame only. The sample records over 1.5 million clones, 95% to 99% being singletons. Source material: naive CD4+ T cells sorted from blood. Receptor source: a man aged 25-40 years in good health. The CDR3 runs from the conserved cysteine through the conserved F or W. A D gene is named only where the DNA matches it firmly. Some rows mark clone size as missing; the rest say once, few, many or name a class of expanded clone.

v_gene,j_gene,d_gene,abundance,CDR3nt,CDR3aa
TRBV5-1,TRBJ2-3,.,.,TGCGCCAGCAGCAGTAGACTAGACGGGGGCACAGATACGCAGTATTTT,CASSSRLDGGTDTQYF
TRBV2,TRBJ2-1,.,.,TGTGCCAGCAGCCCGCTAGCGCCCACTTACAATGAGCAGTTCTTC,CASSPLAPTYNEQFF
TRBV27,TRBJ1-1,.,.,TGTGCCAGCTGCAGTCGCACTGAAGCTTTCTTT,CASCSRTEAFF
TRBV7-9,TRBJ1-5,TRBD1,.,TGTGCCAGCAGCATGACAGGGGGCCCGAATAGCAATCAGCCCCAGCATTTT,CASSMTGGPNSNQPQHF
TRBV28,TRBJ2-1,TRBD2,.,TGTGCCAGCAGTCCACATTTAGCGGGAGGGGTTGAGCAGTTCTTC,CASSPHLAGGVEQFF
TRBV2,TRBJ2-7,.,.,TGTGCCAGCAGCGGAAGACTTGGGGGCGAGCAGTACTTC,CASSGRLGGEQYF
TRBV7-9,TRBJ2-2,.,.,TGTGCCAGCAGCTTACGAGGGTTTGGCACCGGGGAGCTGTTTTTT,CASSLRGFGTGELFF
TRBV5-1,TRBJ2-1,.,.,TGCGCCAGCAGCTCCCCTAGTGGGGACAATGAGCAGTTCTTC,CASSSPSGDNEQFF
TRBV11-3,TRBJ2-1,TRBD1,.,TGTGCCAGCAGCTTAGATACAGGGGGCGGAAGAAATGAGCAGTTCTTC,CASSLDTGGGRNEQFF
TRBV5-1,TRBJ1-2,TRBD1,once,TGCGCCAGCAGCCCTGGAGGCAGGGGGCCCTATGGCTACACCTTC,CASSPGGRGPYGYTF
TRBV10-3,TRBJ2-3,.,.,TGTGCCATCAGAATTAGCGGAAACACAGATACGCAGTATTTT,CAIRISGNTDTQYF
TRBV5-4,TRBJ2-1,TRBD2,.,TGTGCCAGCCGAGTAGCGGGAGGTCGGAATGAGCAGTTCTTC,CASRVAGGRNEQFF
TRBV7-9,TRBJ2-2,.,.,TGTGCCAGCAACATTGGGGGGCTAGACGGGGAGCTGTTTTTT,CASNIGGLDGELFF
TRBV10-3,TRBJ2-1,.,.,TGTGCCATCAGTTCCCCAGGGGATGAGCAGTTCTTC,CAISSPGDEQFF
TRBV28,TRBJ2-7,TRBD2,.,TGTGCCAGCAGTTTCTCCATAGCGGGAGGGCTTCGCGAGCAGTACTTC,CASSFSIAGGLREQYF
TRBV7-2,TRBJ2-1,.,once,TGTGCCAGCAGCTTCTCTCCGGCTTACAATGAGCAGTTCTTC,CASSFSPAYNEQFF
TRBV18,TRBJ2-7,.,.,TGTGCCAGCTCGGGCCAATCCTACGAGCAGTACTTC,CASSGQSYEQYF
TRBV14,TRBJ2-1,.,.,TGTGCCAGCAGCCAAGTGTGGCGGCCGTCCTACAATGAGCAGTTCTTC,CASSQVWRPSYNEQFF
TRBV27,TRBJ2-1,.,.,TGTGCCAGCAGTTCAGGGGGGTTACTAGGCATGAGGTCCTACAATGAGCAGTTCTTC,CASSSGGLLGMRSYNEQFF
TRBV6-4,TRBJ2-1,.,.,TGTGCCAGCAGTGAGAGGTCTTACAACAATGAGCAGTTCTTC,CASSERSYNNEQFF
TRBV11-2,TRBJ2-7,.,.,TGTGCCAGCAGCTCCGAGGCAAGTCGCGTGATCTCCTACGAGCAGTACTTC,CASSSEASRVISYEQYF
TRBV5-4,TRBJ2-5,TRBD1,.,TGTGCCAGCAGCTTCCCGGGACAGGGGATAGAAGAGACCCAGTACTTC,CASSFPGQGIEETQYF
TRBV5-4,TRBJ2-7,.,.,TGTGCCAGCAGCTGGGGGGCAGGCTCCTACGAGCAGTACTTC,CASSWGAGSYEQYF
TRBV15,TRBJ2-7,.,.,TGTGCCACCAGCAGAGAGGGCTACAGCACCTACGAGCAGTACTTC,CATSREGYSTYEQYF
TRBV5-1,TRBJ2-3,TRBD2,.,TGCGCCAGCACCCGATCAGGAGCGGGAGGCCGGGGAGATACGCAGTATTTT,CASTRSGAGGRGDTQYF
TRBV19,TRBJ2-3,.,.,TGTGCCAGTAGTATGGGTGACAGTCGTGGGAATACGCAGTATTTT,CASSMGDSRGNTQYF